A single sample is the source of the 27 T cell receptor beta chains below, sequenced in a study of early T cells in non-severe SARS-CoV-2 infection. Using its own MiXCR run on the 5' RACE reads, TCRdb lists one record per CDR3 protein. The sample holds about 110,000 distinct CDR3 sequences, 11% seen once. What was sequenced was whole blood. The receptors shown here come from an adult who was a healthcare worker with PCR-confirmed SARS-CoV-2 infection or an uninfected control (not recorded which).

This clonotype was seen a few times. The V call is TRBV12-3 or TRBV12-4, the J call TRBJ2-3, with TRBD1 matching over 8 bases. Unmatched junction bases numbered 6, after V lost 6 bases and J lost 4 bases. This CDR3 has 14 amino acids. CDR3 in DNA: TGTGCCAGCAGAACGGACAGGGCGGCAGATACGCAGTATTTT. This codes for CASRTDRAADTQYF.

A few counts support this clonotype. V and J are TRBV7-9 and TRBJ1-2; D is possibly TRBD1 (6 bases). This CDR3 spans 13 amino acids. Germline CDR1 SEHNR, CDR2 FQNEAQ (reference sequence). The V gene lost 2 bases and the J gene lost 8 bases, with 12 bases spanning the gap. The DNA for the CDR3 is TGTGCCAGCAGCTTAAGGACAGACGGCGGCTACACCTTC. It translates to CASSLRTDGGYTF.

This clonotype was observed many times. J is TRBJ2-3 and V is TRBV2; D is undetermined. The CDR3 has 13 residues. Germline V CDR1 and CDR2: SNHLY, FYNNEI. V lost 5 bases and J lost 6, with 12 bases in between. The CDR3 loop reads CASSRDLEDTQYF. The DNA of the CDR3 is TGTGCCAGCAGTCGAGACTTGGAGGATACGCAGTATTTT.

This clonotype was seen at least ten times. V and J are TRBV27 and TRBJ2-7; D remains ambiguous. CDR3 size: 12 residues. The ends were cut back, 5 bases at V and 7 bases at J, with 12 bases in the middle. Germline V gene lookup returns CDR1 MNHEY and CDR2 SMNVEV (reference sequence). The CDR3 bases are TGTGCCAGCAGTCTTGGGTATGGGGAGCAGTACTTC. It codes for CASSLGYGEQYF.

The chain recombines TRBV5-1 with TRBJ2-3; D is ambiguous. Germline CDR1 SGHRS, CDR2 YFSETQ. The germline V and J ends were trimmed by 4 bases and 0 bases, with 6 bases remaining between them. The CDR3 length is 13 residues. The CDR3 sequence is CASSPLSTDTQYF. The CDR3 bases are TGCGCCAGCAGCCCCTTAAGCACAGATACGCAGTATTTT.

This clonotype has a count of ten or more. The chain carries TRBV7-9 and TRBJ1-5, with TRBD1 as a possible D gene (5 bases). Trimming removed 5 bases from V and 0 bases from J, with 8 bases in between. This CDR3 has 14 amino acids. Germline V gene sequence: CDR1 SEHNR, CDR2 FQNEAQ (reference sequence). This CDR3 is CASSADSSNQPQHF. In nucleotides, the CDR3 is TGTGCCAGCAGCGCCGACAGTAGCAATCAGCCCCAGCATTTT.

The rearrangement joins TRBV7-2 to TRBJ2-1; no definite D call. V lost 2 bases to trimming and J lost 5 bases, with 19 bases between them. CDR3 length: 17 residues. CDR1 is SGHTA, CDR2 FQGNSA, per germline. Written as DNA, the CDR3 is TGTGCCAGCAGCTTATCTCCTGCAGCTCTGCCAAACAATGAGCAGTTCTTC. Amino acid sequence: CASSLSPAALPNNEQFF.

This clonotype was observed a handful of times. This chain uses TRBV20-1 with TRBJ2-7, with a weak D call TRBD1 (6 bases). Deletions cut 2 bases from V and 7 bases from J, with 15 bases between. Germline assignment: CDR1 DFQATT and CDR2 SNEGSKA (reference sequence). This CDR3 has 13 amino acids. The CDR3 DNA reads TGCAGTGCTAGAATCGCAGGGGTGAGGGAGCAGTACTTC. It codes for CSARIAGVREQYF.

On this clonotype: At one boundary the junction diverges from the germline segment, which might be a read error. The V call is TRBV29-1, the J call TRBJ2-5; 7 bases are a match to TRBD1. Germline CDR1 is SQVTM and CDR2 is ANQGSEA. The length of the CDR3 is 13 residues. This chain's CDR3 is CSVEDRVQETQYF. The CDR3 nucleotides read TGCAGCGTGGAAGACAGGGTACAAGAGACCCAGTACTTC.

This clonotype has at least ten counts. The chain carries TRBV20-1 and TRBJ2-1, with D uncertain. The CDR3 runs to 14 residues. Trimming shortened V by 3 bases and J by 10 bases, and 19 bases separated the two germline ends. Germline V CDR1 and CDR2: DFQATT, SNEGSKA (reference sequence). CDR3 nucleotides: TGCAGTGCTAGTTTCTTTTCCACGGCGAACGAGCAGTTCTTC. This encodes CSASFFSTANEQFF.

V usage is TRBV5-1 and J usage is TRBJ1-2; 7 bases align to TRBD1. J gave up 5 bases and V 6 bases, and 10 bases lay outside the gene matches. The CDR3 extends over 14 amino acids. Germline values: CDR1 SGHRS, CDR2 YFSETQ. CDR3 region: CASTTSTGSYGYTF. The CDR3, as DNA: TGCGCCAGCACGACTTCGACAGGGTCTTATGGCTACACCTTC.

About this clonotype: A much larger clone differs by one base, so this may be a read error. The rearrangement joins TRBV5-5 to TRBJ2-5; 8 positions agree with TRBD1. V lost 5 bases, J lost 3 bases, and 3 bases stayed unmatched. Per germline, CDR1 SGHKS and CDR2 YYEKEE (reference sequence). The CDR3 has 13 amino acids. In DNA, the CDR3 is TGTGCCAGCAGAGTGGACAGGGAAGAGACCCAGTACTTC. This encodes CASRVDREETQYF.

V is TRBV27 and J is TRBJ2-1; a possible D gene is TRBD2 (7 bases). Germline V gene data show CDR1 as MNHEY and CDR2 as SMNVEV (reference sequence). V shed 7 bases and J shed 5 bases, with 21 bases lying between them. CDR3 length: 16 amino acids. This CDR3 is CASINLGAGANNEQFF. The CDR3 region has the DNA TGTGCCAGCATAAACCTAGGGGCGGGGGCGAACAATGAGCAGTTCTTC.

This clonotype was recorded a few times. The chain joins TRBV20-1 to TRBJ2-3; TRBD2 matches 8 bases. The V gene's germline CDR1 is DFQATT and CDR2 SNEGSKA (reference sequence). V gave up 1 base and J gave up 5 bases; unmatched junction bases: 8. The CDR3 runs to 15 residues. Here the CDR3 DNA reads TGCAGTGCTAGAGGAGCGGGAGAGGGAGGAGATACGCAGTATTTT. Amino acids: CSARGAGEGGDTQYF.

The rearrangement uses TRBV4-1 and TRBJ2-7; 8 bases align to TRBD1. The germline gives CDR1 MGHRA, CDR2 YSYEKL. The CDR3 spans 18 residues. V trimming: 2 bases; J trimming: 0 bases; junction bases outside the gene matches: 12. In nucleotides, the CDR3 is TGCGCCAGCAGCCAAAAAGGGACAGGCCTACATTCCTCCTACGAGCAGTACTTC. It is translated as CASSQKGTGLHSSYEQYF.

In this sample, this clonotype turned up many times. The gene calls are TRBV28 and TRBJ2-1; D is uncertain. V lost 6 bases, J lost 10 bases, and 7 bases lay in between. Germline assignment: CDR1 MDHEN and CDR2 SYDVKM. This CDR3 is built from 10 residues. CDR3 in DNA: TGTGCCAGCAGCTTAAACGAGCAGTTCTTC. Translation gives CASSLNEQFF.

This clonotype came up many times. V usage is TRBV7-8 and J usage is TRBJ2-5, with TRBD1 matching over 8 bases. The germline CDR1 and CDR2 sequences are SGHVS and FQNEAQ. CDR3 size: 15 residues. The V segment lost 5 bases and the J segment 4 bases; nucleotides outside the gene matches: 9. The CDR3 reads CASSMGQEGSETQYF. The CDR3 region has the DNA TGTGCCAGCAGCATGGGACAGGAGGGGTCAGAGACCCAGTACTTC.

The chain joins TRBV7-2 to TRBJ2-2, with D hard to call. Trimming removed 3 bases from V and 7 bases from J, with 15 bases in between. The germline gives CDR1 SGHTA, CDR2 FQGNSA. The CDR3 length is 15 residues. In nucleotides, the CDR3 is TGTGCCAGCAGCTTGGGCTTTATCGGTTTCGGGGAGCTGTTTTTT. Amino acids: CASSLGFIGFGELFF.

The gene calls are TRBV28 and TRBJ2-5; TRBD1 agrees at 7 bases. CDR1 is MDHEN, CDR2 SYDVKM, per germline. Trimming took 10 bases from V and 4 from J; bases not matched to a gene: 6. The CDR3 sequence is 12 residues long. The CDR3 is CATRQGRETQYF. The CDR3 coding sequence is TGTGCCACCAGACAGGGCAGAGAGACCCAGTACTTC.

Ten or more counts support this clonotype. The chain recombines TRBV12-3 or TRBV12-4 with TRBJ2-3; 8 bases are a match to TRBD2. The CDR3 covers 15 residues. Trimming removed 2 bases from V and 3 bases from J; junction bases left unmatched: 4. Here the CDR3 DNA reads TGTGCCAGCAGTTTAATGGCGGGAGGAACAGATACGCAGTATTTT. It codes for CASSLMAGGTDTQYF.

The chain employs TRBV28 and TRBJ1-4, with TRBD1 identical over 10 bases. Germline trimming cut 7 bases from V and 8 bases from J; bases unmatched to any gene: 4. This CDR3 comprises 13 residues. Germline V gives CDR1 MDHEN, CDR2 SYDVKM. CDR3 sequence reads: CASTGQGKEKLFF. CDR3 DNA: TGTGCCAGCACGGGACAGGGGAAGGAAAAACTGTTTTTT.

This clonotype was picked up a small number of times. The chain is built from TRBV2 and TRBJ1-2, with no clear D. Germline V lookup: CDR1 SNHLY, CDR2 FYNNEI. Trimming left V 7 bases short and J 13 bases short, with 13 bases between. This CDR3 has 10 amino acids. CDR3 in amino acids: CASMPLAATF. In DNA, the CDR3 is TGTGCCAGCATGCCTCTGGCGGCCACCTTC.

As to this clonotype: Sequence at one end of the junction differs from germline and may be a read error. The rearrangement joins TRBV10-3 to TRBJ2-3; TRBD2 agrees at 10 bases. The CDR3 is 13 amino acids. The germline V gene encodes CDR1 ENHRY and CDR2 SYGVKD. Written as DNA, the CDR3 is TGTGCCGTCAGCGGGAGGGGCACAGATACGCAGTATTTT. It yields the protein CAVSGRGTDTQYF.

The table lists this clonotype with many counts. V is TRBV4-3 and J is TRBJ1-2; 10 nucleotides align to TRBD1. The CDR3 length is 16 residues. The germline gives CDR1 LGHNA, CDR2 YSLEER. Trimming took 0 bases from V and 8 from J; bases not matched to a gene: 9. CDR3 residues: CASSQDLGQGQGGYTF. The CDR3 DNA reads TGCGCCAGCAGCCAAGATCTGGGACAGGGGCAAGGCGGCTACACCTTC.

This clonotype was seen only a few times. Compared with germline, one end of the junction differs, possibly owing to a read error. The chain links TRBV6-5 to TRBJ2-5; D may be TRBD1 (5 bases). From germline, CDR1 is MNHEY and CDR2 SVGAGI. The CDR3 consists of 13 residues. This chain's CDR3 is CGAGPSLRGTQYF. The CDR3 coding sequence is TGCGGAGCAGGCCCGTCTTTAAGGGGGACCCAGTACTTC.

This chain connects TRBV3-1 to TRBJ2-3; D is ambiguous. V lost 0 bases and J lost 11, with 9 bases in between. This CDR3 contains 12 residues. Germline-derived CDR1 and CDR2 are LGHDT and YNNKEL (reference sequence). DNA for the CDR3: TGTGCCAGCAGCCAAGATGTGGGAAGGCAGTATTTT. Its protein product is CASSQDVGRQYF.

This clonotype was found a few times. The CDR3 DNA sequence: TGTGCCAGCACTCCGCACTCTTTCTACGAGCAGTACTTC. This sequence encodes CASTPHSFYEQYF. The chain links TRBV28 to TRBJ2-7; no firm D call. There are 13 residues in the CDR3. Germline-derived CDR1 and CDR2 are MDHEN and SYDVKM. Trimming left V 7 bases short and J 3 bases short, with 13 bases between.